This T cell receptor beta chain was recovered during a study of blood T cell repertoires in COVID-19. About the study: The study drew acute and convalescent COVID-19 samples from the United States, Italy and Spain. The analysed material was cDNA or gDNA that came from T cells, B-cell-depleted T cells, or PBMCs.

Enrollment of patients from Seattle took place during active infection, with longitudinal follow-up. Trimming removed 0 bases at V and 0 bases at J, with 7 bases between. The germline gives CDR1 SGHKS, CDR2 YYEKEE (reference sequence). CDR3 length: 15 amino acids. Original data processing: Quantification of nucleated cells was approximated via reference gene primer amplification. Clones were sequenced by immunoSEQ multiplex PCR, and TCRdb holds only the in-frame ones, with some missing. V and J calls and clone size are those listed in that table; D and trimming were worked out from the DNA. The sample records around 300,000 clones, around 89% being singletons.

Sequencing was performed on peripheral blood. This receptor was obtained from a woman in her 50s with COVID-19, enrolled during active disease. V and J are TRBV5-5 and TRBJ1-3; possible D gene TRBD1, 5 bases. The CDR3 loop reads CASSLVTASGNTIYF. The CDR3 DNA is TGTGCCAGCAGCTTGGTGACAGCCTCTGGAAACACCATATATTTT.